Below are 26 T cell receptor beta chains sequenced from a single sample in a study of blood T cell repertoires in COVID-19. TCRdb keeps only in-frame clones here, not all; method: immunoSEQ multiplex PCR. Of about 190,000 clones in the sample, around 86% were seen once. Sequenced material: peripheral blood. Receptor source: a man in his forties or fifties with acute or convalescent COVID-19.

The chain carries TRBV5-4 and TRBJ2-5; D gene ambiguous. V was trimmed by 0 bases and J by 2 bases, leaving 8 bases between them. Germline V gives CDR1 SGHNT, CDR2 YYREEE (reference sequence). This CDR3 has 14 amino acids. CDR3 nucleotide sequence: TGTGCCAGCAGCTTGGCTAGTGAACAAGAGACCCAGTACTTC. Protein product: CASSLASEQETQYF.

This clone has a single count. The CDR3 DNA reads as TGTGCCAGCAGTTACCCACAGGGGCAGGGCAATCAGCCCCAGCATTTT. Amino acid sequence: CASSYPQGQGNQPQHF. This chain links TRBV6-5 with TRBJ1-5, with TRBD1 matching over 7 bases. This CDR3 is 16 amino acids long. Germline CDR1 MNHEY, CDR2 SVGAGI. V lost 2 bases to trimming and J lost 2 bases; unmatched junction nucleotides: 6.

Only a few counts were recorded for this clone. The chain links TRBV10-3 to TRBJ1-1, with D tentatively TRBD1 (5 bases). CDR3 size: 14 residues. V was clipped by 6 bases and J by 0 bases, with 11 bases between them. CDR1 ENHRY and CDR2 SYGVKD come from the germline V gene. DNA for the CDR3: TGTGCCATCAGGAGAGACAGCATGAACACTGAAGCTTTCTTT. Its translation: CAIRRDSMNTEAFF.

This chain's CDR3 is CATSRPGTGSGTYEQYF. DNA of the CDR3: TGTGCCACCAGCAGACCCGGGACAGGGTCTGGTACCTACGAGCAGTACTTC. The J gene is TRBJ2-7, the V gene TRBV15; 9 nucleotides line up with TRBD1. Losses at the gene ends were 2 bases for V and 2 bases for J; bases not matched to a gene: 10. CDR3 length: 17 residues. Per germline, CDR1 LNHNV and CDR2 YYDKDF (reference sequence).

The chain uses TRBV2 and TRBJ2-3, with 9 bases that match TRBD1. V shed 4 bases, J shed 1 base, and the junction held 6 bases outside the gene matches. The CDR3 is 16 amino acids. Germline CDR1 SNHLY, CDR2 FYNNEI. The CDR3 loop reads CASSGGTGFRTDTQYF. The CDR3 DNA reads as TGTGCCAGCAGTGGTGGGACAGGGTTTCGCACAGATACGCAGTATTTT. The full variable domain, its missing parts supplied by reference TRBV2 and TRBJ2-3, is EPEVTQTPSHQVTQMGQEVILRCVPISNHLYFYWYRQILGQKVEFLVSFYNNEISEKSEIFDDQFSVERPDGSNFTLKIRSTKLEDSAMYFCASSGGTGFRTDTQYFGPGTRLTVL.

The chain has TRBV6-5 and TRBJ1-1; D is unresolved. Germline CDR1 and CDR2: MNHEY and SVGAGI. The CDR3 consists of 14 residues. The V end was cut by 4 bases, the J end by 0 bases, with 9 bases between. In DNA, the CDR3 is TGTGCCAGCAGTTTACAGTCTTTGAACACTGAAGCTTTCTTT. Its protein is CASSLQSLNTEAFF.

The chain links TRBV4-1 to TRBJ1-1; possibly TRBD1 for D (5 bases). Deletions cut 3 bases from V and 3 bases from J, with 14 bases between. This CDR3 region has 15 residues. Per the germline V gene, CDR1 is MGHRA and CDR2 is YSYEKL. The CDR3 spells CASSQGKGLYTEAFF. CDR3 nucleotides: TGCGCCAGCAGCCAGGGGAAGGGACTGTACACTGAAGCTTTCTTT.

The chain has TRBV12-5 and TRBJ2-5; 7 bases match TRBD1. V lost 1 base, J lost 5 bases, and 1 base stayed unmatched. This CDR3 has 13 amino acids. Germline V gene data show CDR1 as LGHNT and CDR2 as FRNRAP. The CDR3 protein is CASGLADRETQYF. The CDR3, as DNA: TGTGCTAGTGGTTTGGCGGACAGGGAGACCCAGTACTTC.

The V call is TRBV7-8, the J call TRBJ2-2; TRBD2 matches 9 bases. Losses at the gene ends were 1 base for V and 5 bases for J; bases not matched to a gene: 5. This CDR3 has 16 residues. Per germline, CDR1 SGHVS and CDR2 FQNEAQ. This CDR3 reads CASSLGGGAWTGELFF. The CDR3 DNA follows: TGTGCCAGCAGCTTAGGCGGGGGGGCATGGACCGGGGAGCTGTTTTTT.

In this sample, this clone turned up once. V and J are TRBV7-8 and TRBJ1-4; D is perhaps TRBD1 (5 bases). CDR1 and CDR2 (germline): SGHVS, FQNEAQ. This CDR3 has 14 residues. V lost 2 bases and J lost 7, with 11 bases in between. The CDR3 nucleotides read TGTGCCAGCAGCTTAAGGACATTTACTGAAAAACTGTTTTTT. Translation: CASSLRTFTEKLFF.

DNA for the CDR3: TGTGCCAGCAGTACCCCGACAGGGGGCTTCGACGAGCAGTACTTC. This gives the protein CASSTPTGGFDEQYF. The chain is built from TRBV27 and TRBJ2-7; the match to TRBD1 covers 10 bases. The CDR3 has 15 residues. The germline CDR1 and CDR2 sequences are MNHEY and SMNVEV (reference sequence). The V segment lost 5 bases and the J segment 5 bases; nucleotides outside the gene matches: 9.

The rearrangement uses TRBV6-6 and TRBJ2-2, with D possibly TRBD2 on 5 matching bases. This CDR3 spans 15 amino acids. Germline V CDR1 and CDR2: MNHNY, SVGAGI (reference sequence). V was clipped by 8 bases and J by 1 base, with 14 bases between them. CDR3 sequence reads: CASSPARGNTGELFF. CDR3 sequence (DNA): TGTGCCAGCTCACCCGCCCGGGGGAACACCGGGGAGCTGTTTTTT.

The chain links TRBV12-3 or TRBV12-4 to TRBJ2-5; maybe TRBD2 (6 bases). This CDR3 contains 13 residues. V lost 6 bases and J 3 bases, leaving 11 bases between the germline ends. The CDR3 coding sequence is TGTGCCAGCAGCCTGAGACTAGAAGAGACCCAGTACTTC. Amino acids: CASSLRLEETQYF.

The V call is TRBV15, the J call TRBJ2-1; possible D gene TRBD2, 6 bases. The CDR3 runs to 15 residues. CDR1 and CDR2 (germline): LNHNV, YYDKDF (reference sequence). V gave up 3 bases and J gave up 4 bases, with 13 bases separating them. As DNA, the CDR3 is TGTGCCACCAGCAGCGGAGGGGCGGGTTACAATGAGCAGTTCTTC. Translating it yields CATSSGGAGYNEQFF.

The chain recombines TRBV6-1 with TRBJ1-1, with TRBD1 matching 11 bases. Trimming took 1 base from V and 2 from J; bases not matched to a gene: 6. The CDR3 runs to 17 residues. Germline V gene data show CDR1 as MNHNS and CDR2 as SASEGT. The CDR3 nucleotides read TGTGCCAGCAGTGAAGTATGGACAGGGGGCGCAAACACTGAAGCTTTCTTT. This gives the protein CASSEVWTGGANTEAFF.

The chain links TRBV6-5 to TRBJ2-7, with 8 bases aligning to TRBD1. This CDR3 contains 13 residues. The ends lost 7 bases at V and 2 bases at J; junction bases unmatched: 4. Germline values: CDR1 MNHEY, CDR2 SVGAGI. In nucleotides, the CDR3 is TGTGCCAGCACCGGGACAGGCCCCTACGAGCAGTACTTC. Its translation: CASTGTGPYEQYF.

This chain joins TRBV2 and TRBJ2-5; 9 nucleotides align to TRBD1. V lost 6 bases, J lost 1 base, and 6 bases stayed unmatched. Per germline, CDR1 SNHLY and CDR2 FYNNEI. The CDR3 has 15 residues. CDR3: CASRARDRVQETQYF. The CDR3 region has the DNA TGTGCCAGCAGGGCCCGGGACAGGGTCCAAGAGACCCAGTACTTC.

The chain carries TRBV30 and TRBJ1-5, with TRBD1 as a possible D gene (6 bases). Germline V lookup: CDR1 GTSNPN, CDR2 SVGIG (reference sequence). Trimming removed 3 bases at V and 3 bases at J, with 18 bases between. The CDR3 totals 16 residues. CDR3 region: CAWSRTLAGDNQPQHF. For the CDR3, the DNA is TGTGCCTGGAGCCGCACTTTGGCAGGGGACAATCAGCCCCAGCATTTT.

The rearrangement links TRBV5-6 to TRBJ1-6; 10 bases line up with TRBD1. After removal of 5 bases from V and 4 bases from J, the junction contained 9 bases not matched to a gene. Looked up from germline, CDR1 is SGHDT and CDR2 is YYEEEE. The CDR3 has 17 amino acids. In nucleotides, the CDR3 is TGTGCCAGCAGTCCTCGACAGGGGGCGACATATAATTCACCCCTCCACTTT. This gives the protein CASSPRQGATYNSPLHF.

The genes are TRBV6-5 and TRBJ1-2; TRBD1 agrees at 8 bases. The germline gives CDR1 MNHEY, CDR2 SVGAGI. The junction had 13 bases not matched to a gene; V was cut back by 6 bases and J by 10 bases. The CDR3 extends over 14 amino acids. The CDR3 DNA reads TGTGCCAGCAGATCCGGGACAGGTCTTCTCGACTACACCTTC. Protein sequence: CASRSGTGLLDYTF.

This rearrangement joins TRBV7-7 to TRBJ2-7; the D is unclear. Per germline, CDR1 SSHAT and CDR2 FNYEAQ (reference sequence). Trimming stripped 5 bases from V and 3 bases from J, with 11 bases between. There are 13 residues in the CDR3. CDR3 region: CASSQEVGYEQYF. Here the CDR3 DNA reads TGTGCCAGCAGCCAAGAGGTAGGCTACGAGCAGTACTTC.

V gene TRBV28 combines with J gene TRBJ1-1; weak D call: TRBD1 (5 bases). Germline V gene lookup returns CDR1 MDHEN and CDR2 SYDVKM. The V and J ends lost 3 bases and 4 bases respectively, with 15 bases between them. The CDR3 has 15 amino acids. CDR3 sequence reads: CASSLGRAGITEAFF. The CDR3 DNA sequence: TGTGCCAGCAGTTTGGGTCGGGCAGGGATCACTGAAGCTTTCTTT.

The chain has TRBV18 and TRBJ1-2; D call uncertain. Germline values: CDR1 KGHSH, CDR2 LQKENI. This CDR3 contains 14 residues. Between the trimmed V and J ends, which lost 6 bases and 2 bases, there was a span of 13 bases. CDR3 loop: CASSALGQNYGYTF. The DNA of the CDR3 is TGTGCCAGCTCCGCCCTGGGCCAAAACTATGGCTACACCTTC. Based on the CDR3 plus reference TRBV18 and TRBJ1-2, the full variable domain is NAGVMQNPRHLVRRRGQEARLRCSPMKGHSHVYWYRQLPEEGLKFMVYLQKENIIDESGMPKERFSAEFPKEGPSILRIQQVVRGDSAAYFCASSALGQNYGYTFGSGTRLTVV.

The rearrangement links TRBV7-8 to TRBJ1-1, with no clear D. The length of the CDR3 is 15 residues. V gave up 2 bases and J gave up 4 bases, with 14 bases separating them. Per germline, CDR1 SGHVS and CDR2 FQNEAQ. The CDR3 here is CASSLRSGFGTEAFF. As DNA, the CDR3 is TGTGCCAGCAGCTTACGGTCCGGGTTCGGCACTGAAGCTTTCTTT.

The chain links TRBV28 to TRBJ2-5; TRBD2 agrees at 7 bases. Germline lookup yields CDR1 MDHEN and CDR2 SYDVKM. The CDR3 length is 16 residues. Losses at the gene ends were 1 base for V and 2 bases for J; bases not matched to a gene: 7. DNA for the CDR3: TGTGCCAGCAGTTTATCTACGGGGGGAACTCAAGAGACCCAGTACTTC. The encoded protein is CASSLSTGGTQETQYF.

This clone was observed a few times. The V gene is TRBV28, the J gene TRBJ1-3, with a possible D match to TRBD1 (5 bases). Deletions cut 2 bases from V and 2 bases from J, with 7 bases between. CDR3 size: 14 residues. Germline values: CDR1 MDHEN, CDR2 SYDVKM. The CDR3 is CASSLGGAGNTIYF. CDR3 DNA: TGTGCCAGCAGTTTAGGAGGGGCTGGAAACACCATATATTTT.